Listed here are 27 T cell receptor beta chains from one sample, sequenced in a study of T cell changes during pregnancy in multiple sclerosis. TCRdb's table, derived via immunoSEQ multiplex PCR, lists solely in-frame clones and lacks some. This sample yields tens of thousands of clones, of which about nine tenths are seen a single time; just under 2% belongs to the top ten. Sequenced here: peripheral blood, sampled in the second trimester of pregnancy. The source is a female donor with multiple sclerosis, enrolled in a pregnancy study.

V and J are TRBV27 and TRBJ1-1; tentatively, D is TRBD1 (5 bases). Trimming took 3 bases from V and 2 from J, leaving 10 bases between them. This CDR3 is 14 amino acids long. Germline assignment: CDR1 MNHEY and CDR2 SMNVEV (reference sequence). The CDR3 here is CASSFDRTNTEAFF. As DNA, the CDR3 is TGTGCCAGCAGTTTCGACAGAACAAACACTGAAGCTTTCTTT.

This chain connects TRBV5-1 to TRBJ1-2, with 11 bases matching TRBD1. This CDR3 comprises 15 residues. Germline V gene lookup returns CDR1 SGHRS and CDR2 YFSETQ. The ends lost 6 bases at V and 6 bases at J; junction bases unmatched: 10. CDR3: CASTSSTGQGDGYTF. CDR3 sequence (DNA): TGCGCCAGCACCTCATCGACGGGACAGGGGGATGGCTACACCTTC.

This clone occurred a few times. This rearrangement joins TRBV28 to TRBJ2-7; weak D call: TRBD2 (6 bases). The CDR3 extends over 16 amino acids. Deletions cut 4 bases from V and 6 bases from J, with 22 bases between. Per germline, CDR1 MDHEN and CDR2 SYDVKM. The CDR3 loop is CASSSPRGLVHSEQYF. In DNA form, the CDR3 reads TGTGCCAGCAGTTCTCCAAGGGGACTGGTCCATAGCGAGCAGTACTTC. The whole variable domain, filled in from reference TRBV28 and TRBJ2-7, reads DVKVTQSSRYLVKRTGEKVFLECVQDMDHENMFWYRQDPGLGLRLIYFSYDVKMKEKGDIPEGYSVSREKKERFSLILESASTNQTSMYLCASSSPRGLVHSEQYFGPGTRLTVT.

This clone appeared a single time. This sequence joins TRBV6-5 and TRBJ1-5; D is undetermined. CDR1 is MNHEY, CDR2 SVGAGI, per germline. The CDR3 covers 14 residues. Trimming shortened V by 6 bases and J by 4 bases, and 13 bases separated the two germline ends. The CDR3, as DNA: TGTGCCAGCAGCAGAATCGGGAGTAATCAGCCCCAGCATTTT. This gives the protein CASSRIGSNQPQHF.

The DNA of the CDR3 is TGTGCCAGCAGCTTAGGCGGGCGTACGGGAGCTTTCTTT. Protein product: CASSLGGRTGAFF. The rearrangement uses TRBV7-2 and TRBJ1-1; unclear D gene. Germline V gene lookup returns CDR1 SGHTA and CDR2 FQGNSA. The CDR3 spans 13 residues. The germline V and J ends were trimmed by 1 base and 10 bases, with 13 bases remaining between them.

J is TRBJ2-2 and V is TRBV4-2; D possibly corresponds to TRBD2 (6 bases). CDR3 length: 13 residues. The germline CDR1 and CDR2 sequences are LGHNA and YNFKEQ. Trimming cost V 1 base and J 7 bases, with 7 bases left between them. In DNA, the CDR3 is TGTGCCAGCAGCCAAGCGGGAGTCGGGGAGCTGTTTTTT. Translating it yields CASSQAGVGELFF.

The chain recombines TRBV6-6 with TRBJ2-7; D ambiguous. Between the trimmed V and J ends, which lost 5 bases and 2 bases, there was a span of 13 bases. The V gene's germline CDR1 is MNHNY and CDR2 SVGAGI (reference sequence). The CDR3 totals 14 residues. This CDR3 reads CASSPSNPTYEQYF. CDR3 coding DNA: TGTGCCAGCAGTCCCTCTAACCCGACCTACGAGCAGTACTTC.

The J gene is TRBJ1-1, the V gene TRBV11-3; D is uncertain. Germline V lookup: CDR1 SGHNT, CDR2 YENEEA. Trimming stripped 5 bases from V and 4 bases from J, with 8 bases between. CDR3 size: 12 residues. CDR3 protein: CASSPRVTEAFF. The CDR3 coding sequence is TGTGCCAGCAGCCCCCGGGTCACTGAAGCTTTCTTT.

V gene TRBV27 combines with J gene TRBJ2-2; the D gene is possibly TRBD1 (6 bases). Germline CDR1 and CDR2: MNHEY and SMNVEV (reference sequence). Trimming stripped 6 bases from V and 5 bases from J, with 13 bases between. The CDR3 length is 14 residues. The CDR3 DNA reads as TGTGCCAGCAGCCTGTTTCAGGGGACCGGGGAGCTGTTTTTT. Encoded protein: CASSLFQGTGELFF.

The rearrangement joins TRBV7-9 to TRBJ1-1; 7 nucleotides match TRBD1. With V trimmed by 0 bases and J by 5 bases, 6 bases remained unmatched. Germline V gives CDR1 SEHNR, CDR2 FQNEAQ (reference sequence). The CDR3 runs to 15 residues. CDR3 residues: CASSLAQGRRTEAFF. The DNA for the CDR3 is TGTGCCAGCAGCTTAGCACAGGGGAGAAGGACTGAAGCTTTCTTT.

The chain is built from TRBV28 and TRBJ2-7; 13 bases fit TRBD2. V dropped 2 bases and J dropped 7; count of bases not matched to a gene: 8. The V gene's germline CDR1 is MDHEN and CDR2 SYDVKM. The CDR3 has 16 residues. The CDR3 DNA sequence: TGTGCCAGCAGTTTAGCTGGACTAGCGGGAGTGGGAGAGCAGTACTTC. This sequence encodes CASSLAGLAGVGEQYF.

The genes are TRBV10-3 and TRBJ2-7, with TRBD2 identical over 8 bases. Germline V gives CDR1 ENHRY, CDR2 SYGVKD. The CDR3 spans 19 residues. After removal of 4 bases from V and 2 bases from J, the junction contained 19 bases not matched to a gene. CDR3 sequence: CAISGVGLGSGRGAYEQYF. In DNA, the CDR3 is TGTGCCATCAGTGGGGTGGGGCTGGGAAGCGGGAGAGGGGCCTACGAGCAGTACTTC.

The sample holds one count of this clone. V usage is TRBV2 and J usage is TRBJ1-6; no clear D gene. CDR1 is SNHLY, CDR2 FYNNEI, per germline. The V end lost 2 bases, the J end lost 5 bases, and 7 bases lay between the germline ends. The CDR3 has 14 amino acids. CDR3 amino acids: CASSESRHNSPLHF. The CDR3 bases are TGTGCCAGCAGTGAATCGCGGCATAATTCACCCCTCCACTTT.

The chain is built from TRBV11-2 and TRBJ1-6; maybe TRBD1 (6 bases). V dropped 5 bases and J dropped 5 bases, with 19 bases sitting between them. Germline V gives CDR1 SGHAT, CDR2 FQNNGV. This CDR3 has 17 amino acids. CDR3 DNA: TGTGCCAGCAGCCCCCGGATCGGGACACAAAATAATTCACCCCTCCACTTT. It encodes CASSPRIGTQNNSPLHF.

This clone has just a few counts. CDR3 in DNA: TGTGCCTGGAGTAGGGAGGGCGGTCAGCCCCAGCATTTT. Translation: CAWSREGGQPQHF. The J gene is TRBJ1-5, the V gene TRBV30; unclear D gene. Germline CDR1 and CDR2: GTSNPN and SVGIG (reference sequence). Trimming removed 2 bases from V and 6 bases from J, with 11 bases in between. CDR3 length: 13 residues.

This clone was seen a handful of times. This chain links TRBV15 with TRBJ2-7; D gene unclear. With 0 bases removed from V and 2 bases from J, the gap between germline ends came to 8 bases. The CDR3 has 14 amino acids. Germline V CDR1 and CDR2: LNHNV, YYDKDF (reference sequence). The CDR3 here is CATSRDLATYEQYF. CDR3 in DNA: TGTGCCACCAGCAGAGATCTTGCGACCTACGAGCAGTACTTC.

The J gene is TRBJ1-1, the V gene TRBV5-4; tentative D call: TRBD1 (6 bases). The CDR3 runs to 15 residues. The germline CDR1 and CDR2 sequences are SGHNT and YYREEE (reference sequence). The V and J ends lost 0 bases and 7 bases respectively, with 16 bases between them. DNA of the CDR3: TGTGCCAGCAGCTTGGAATCCCATGCGACAGGTGAAGCTTTCTTT. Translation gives CASSLESHATGEAFF.

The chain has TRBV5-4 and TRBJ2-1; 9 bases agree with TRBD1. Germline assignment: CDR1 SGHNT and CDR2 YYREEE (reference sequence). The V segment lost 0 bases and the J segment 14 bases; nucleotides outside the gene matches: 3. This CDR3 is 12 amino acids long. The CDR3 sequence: CASSLAGTGKFF. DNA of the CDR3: TGTGCCAGCAGCTTGGCCGGGACAGGGAAGTTCTTC.

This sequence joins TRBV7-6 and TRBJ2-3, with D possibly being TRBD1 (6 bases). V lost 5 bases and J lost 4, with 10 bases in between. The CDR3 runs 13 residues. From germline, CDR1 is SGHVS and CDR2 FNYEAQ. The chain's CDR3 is CASSPQGADTQYF. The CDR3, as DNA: TGTGCCAGCAGCCCACAGGGAGCAGATACGCAGTATTTT.

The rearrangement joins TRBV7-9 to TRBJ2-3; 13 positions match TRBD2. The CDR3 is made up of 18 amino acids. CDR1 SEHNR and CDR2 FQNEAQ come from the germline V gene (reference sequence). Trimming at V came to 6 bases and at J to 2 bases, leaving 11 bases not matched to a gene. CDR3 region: CASSQRRLAGGHTDTQYF. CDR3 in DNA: TGTGCCAGCAGTCAAAGGAGACTAGCGGGAGGCCACACAGATACGCAGTATTTT.

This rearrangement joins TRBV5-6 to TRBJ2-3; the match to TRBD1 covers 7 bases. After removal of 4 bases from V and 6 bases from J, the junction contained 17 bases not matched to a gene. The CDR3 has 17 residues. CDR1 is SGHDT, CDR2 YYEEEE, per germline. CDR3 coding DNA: TGTGCCAGCAGCGATACAGGAAGTAGGGGGCTAGTGGATACGCAGTATTTT. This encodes CASSDTGSRGLVDTQYF.

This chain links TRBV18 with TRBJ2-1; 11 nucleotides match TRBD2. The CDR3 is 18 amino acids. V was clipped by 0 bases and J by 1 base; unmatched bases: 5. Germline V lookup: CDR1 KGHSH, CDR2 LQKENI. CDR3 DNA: TGTGCCAGCTCACCACCGGGACTAGCGGAGGTATCCTACAATGAGCAGTTCTTC. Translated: CASSPPGLAEVSYNEQFF.

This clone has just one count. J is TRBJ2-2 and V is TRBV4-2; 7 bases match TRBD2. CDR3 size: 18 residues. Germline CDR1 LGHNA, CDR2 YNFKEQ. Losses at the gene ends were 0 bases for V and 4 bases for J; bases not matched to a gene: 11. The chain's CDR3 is CASSQETVWRESTGELFF. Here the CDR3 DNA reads TGTGCCAGCAGCCAAGAGACAGTCTGGCGGGAGAGCACCGGGGAGCTGTTTTTT.

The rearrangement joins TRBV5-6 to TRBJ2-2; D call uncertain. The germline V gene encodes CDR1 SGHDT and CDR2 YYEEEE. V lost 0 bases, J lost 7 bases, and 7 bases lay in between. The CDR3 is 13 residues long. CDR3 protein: CASSLAMRGELFF. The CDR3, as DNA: TGTGCCAGCAGCTTGGCGATGCGCGGGGAGCTGTTTTTT.

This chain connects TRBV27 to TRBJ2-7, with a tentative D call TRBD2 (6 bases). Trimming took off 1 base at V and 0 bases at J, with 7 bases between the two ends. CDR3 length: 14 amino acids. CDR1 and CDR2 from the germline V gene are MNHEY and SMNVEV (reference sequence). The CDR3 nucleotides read TGTGCCAGCAGTTTATTCGGGAGCTCCTACGAGCAGTACTTC. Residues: CASSLFGSSYEQYF.

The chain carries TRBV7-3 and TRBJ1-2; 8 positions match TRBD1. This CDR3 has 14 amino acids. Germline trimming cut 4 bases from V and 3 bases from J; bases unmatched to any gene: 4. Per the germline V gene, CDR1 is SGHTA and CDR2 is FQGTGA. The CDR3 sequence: CASSSEDRDYGYTF. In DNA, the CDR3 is TGTGCCAGCAGCTCAGAGGACAGGGACTATGGCTACACCTTC.

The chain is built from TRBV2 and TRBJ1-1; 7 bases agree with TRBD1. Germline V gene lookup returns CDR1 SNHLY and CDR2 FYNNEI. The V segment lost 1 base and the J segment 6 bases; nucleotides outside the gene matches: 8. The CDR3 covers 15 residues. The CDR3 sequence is CASSEVRGGTAEAFF. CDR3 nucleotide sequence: TGTGCCAGCAGTGAAGTCCGAGGGGGCACGGCTGAAGCTTTCTTT.